Below are 30 T cell receptor beta chains sequenced from a single sample in a study of beta chain features in type 1 diabetes. These receptors' targets are unknown. General observations from the study: Shortening that was moderate but significant affected the TCRB CDR3s of Type 1 diabetes patients in all four CD4+ subsets.

TCRB transcripts that were expressed got sequenced, as all of the isolated RNA had been reverse transcribed. Only in-frame clones appear in the TCRdb table, and some are missing; sequencing was by immunoSEQ multiplex PCR. The table shows some 25,000 clones, with 56% occurring only once. Sequencing input: Tregs from blood. The receptors come from a woman aged 18-30 years with type 1 diabetes.

The chain is built from TRBV5-4 and TRBJ1-6; D is uncertain. The CDR3 has 16 residues. Deletions cut 0 bases from V and 8 bases from J, with 15 bases between. Germline V gene data show CDR1 as SGHNT and CDR2 as YYREEE (reference sequence). CDR3 residues: CASSLVFGINDSPLHF. The DNA of the CDR3 is TGTGCCAGCAGCTTGGTCTTCGGTATAAACGATTCACCCCTCCACTTT.

The chain employs TRBV28 and TRBJ2-1, with TRBD2 matching over 8 bases. CDR1 and CDR2 from the germline V gene are MDHEN and SYDVKM. CDR3 length: 16 residues. Unmatched junction bases numbered 14, after V lost 7 bases and J lost 6 bases. The chain's CDR3 is CASTPSGRAGRNEQFF. CDR3 in DNA: TGTGCCAGCACACCATCCGGGAGGGCCGGTCGCAATGAGCAGTTCTTC.

This clone is a singleton in its sample. The V gene is TRBV7-8, the J gene TRBJ2-1, with 7 bases aligning to TRBD1. Germline assignment: CDR1 SGHVS and CDR2 FQNEAQ. Trimming removed 5 bases from V and 5 bases from J; junction bases left unmatched: 9. The CDR3 runs to 15 residues. CDR3 nucleotides: TGTGCCAGCAGCGCCAAGGGGGCTCCGGACAATGAGCAGTTCTTC. It encodes CASSAKGAPDNEQFF.

The chain carries TRBV29-1 and TRBJ2-1; 9 bases match TRBD2. The CDR3 runs 18 residues. The germline V gene has CDR1 SQVTM and CDR2 ANQGSEA. J lost 4 bases, V lost 2 bases, and 15 bases had no gene match. As DNA, the CDR3 is TGCAGCGTTGAATGGCTAGCGGGACTCCGGGGTGGATACAATGAGCAGTTCTTC. It translates to CSVEWLAGLRGGYNEQFF.

The V gene is TRBV6-6, the J gene TRBJ2-1, with 7 bases matching TRBD2. Germline CDR1 MNHNY, CDR2 SVGAGI (reference sequence). Trimming at V came to 8 bases and at J to 10 bases, leaving 17 bases not matched to a gene. The CDR3 spans 15 residues. CDR3 nucleotide sequence: TGTGCCAGCGGTGGGTCCAGCGGGATAGTGGGGGAGCAGTTCTTC. It yields the protein CASGGSSGIVGEQFF.

This clone has a handful of counts. This rearrangement joins TRBV11-2 to TRBJ2-5, with 8 bases fitting TRBD1. The DNA end is more similar to TRBJ2-7, so the J call may be wrong. The V gene's germline CDR1 is SGHAT and CDR2 FQNNGV. The CDR3 contains 15 residues. CDR3 residues: CASSLSDPTGDEQYF. The CDR3 DNA sequence: TGTGCCAGCAGCTTATCCGATCCGACAGGGGACGAGCAGTACTTC.

The V gene is TRBV6-6, the J gene TRBJ1-2; 9 bases align to TRBD1. V trimming: 2 bases; J trimming: 4 bases; junction bases outside the gene matches: 5. The CDR3 covers 15 residues. Germline V lookup: CDR1 MNHNY, CDR2 SVGAGI (reference sequence). In DNA, the CDR3 is TGTGCCAGCAGTTACGCACAGGGGGCCGGCTATGGCTACACCTTC. As protein: CASSYAQGAGYGYTF.

V usage is TRBV29-1 and J usage is TRBJ2-1; D is perhaps TRBD2 (6 bases). The germline CDR1 and CDR2 sequences are SQVTM and ANQGSEA. The V end was cut by 5 bases, the J end by 4 bases, with 21 bases between. There are 16 residues in the CDR3. The CDR3 DNA reads as TGCAGCGTTCGGGGGAGCGAGGGCGCCCTTTACAATGAGCAGTTCTTC. It codes for CSVRGSEGALYNEQFF.

This chain links TRBV4-1 with TRBJ2-1; 15 positions agree with TRBD2. The CDR3 has 17 amino acids. CDR1 and CDR2 (germline): MGHRA, YSYEKL. Trimming cost V 6 bases and J 7 bases; bases outside gene matches: 10. CDR3 nucleotide sequence: TGCGCCAGCAGTCCTGGACTAGCGGGAGGGCCGAAAAATGAGCAGTTCTTC. Translating it yields CASSPGLAGGPKNEQFF.

Note on this clone: At one end, the junction sequence differs from germline, possibly due to a read error. At the DNA level, this CDR3 is encoded by other sequences in the same sample as well. V gene TRBV5-4 combines with J gene TRBJ1-6; weak D call: TRBD1 (6 bases). From germline, CDR1 is SGHNT and CDR2 YYREEE (reference sequence). This CDR3 has 17 amino acids. In nucleotides, the CDR3 is TGTGCCAGCAGCCCCCCGGCGGGGGCCGGCGGGTATTCCCCCCTCCACTTT. Translation gives CASSPPAGAGGYSPLHF.

This clone has just a few counts. The gene calls are TRBV7-2 and TRBJ2-3, with TRBD2 identical over 9 bases. After removal of 5 bases from V and 15 bases from J, the junction contained 12 bases not matched to a gene. Germline assignment: CDR1 SGHTA and CDR2 FQGNSA. The CDR3 totals 13 residues. The CDR3, as DNA: TGTGCCAGCAGCCTAGAAGGCGGGAGGGCCATTTATTTT. Translation gives CASSLEGGRAIYF.

The V gene is TRBV9, the J gene TRBJ2-2, with a possible D match to TRBD1 (6 bases). Germline V gene data show CDR1 as SGDLS and CDR2 as YYNGEE. The CDR3 contains 17 residues. The V end lost 3 bases, the J end lost 2 bases, and 17 bases lay between the germline ends. The CDR3 nucleotides read TGTGCCAGCAGCGCCACAACCGGGACAAAAAACACCGGGGAGCTGTTTTTT. It yields the protein CASSATTGTKNTGELFF. The entire variable domain, with the rest obtained from reference TRBV9 and TRBJ2-2, is as follows: DSGVTQTPKHLITATGQRVTLRCSPRSGDLSVYWYQQSLDQGLQFLIQYYNGEERAKGNILERFSAQQFPDLHSELNLSSLELGDSALYFCASSATTGTKNTGELFFGEGSRLTVL.

V usage is TRBV18 and J usage is TRBJ2-1; TRBD2 is a possible D gene (5 bases). V lost 3 bases, J lost 4 bases, and 7 bases lay in between. Germline V gene data show CDR1 as KGHSH and CDR2 as LQKENI. This CDR3 region has 13 residues. The CDR3 DNA reads TGTGCCAGCTCACCTGGACTGTACAATGAGCAGTTCTTC. Its protein is CASSPGLYNEQFF.

Turning to this clone: The sample carries other DNA sequences with the same CDR3. The V and J genes are TRBV5-6 and TRBJ1-1; D is unclear. CDR1 SGHDT and CDR2 YYEEEE come from the germline V gene. V lost 2 bases to trimming and J lost 2 bases, with 7 bases between them. This CDR3 contains 13 residues. CDR3 sequence (DNA): TGTGCCAGCAGCTTAGGCGGCAACACTGAAGCTTTCTTT. Translating gives CASSLGGNTEAFF.

The chain carries TRBV18 and TRBJ1-1; 8 bases are shared with TRBD1. The ends lost 6 bases at V and 4 bases at J; junction bases unmatched: 7. Germline-derived CDR1 and CDR2 are KGHSH and LQKENI. This CDR3 is built from 14 residues. The CDR3 reads CASSRGTGVTEAFF. Here the CDR3 DNA reads TGTGCCAGCTCTAGGGGGACAGGTGTCACTGAAGCTTTCTTT.

This clone occurred once. The chain carries TRBV5-1 and TRBJ2-1; a possible D gene is TRBD2 (6 bases). CDR3 length: 15 residues. Per the germline V gene, CDR1 is SGHRS and CDR2 is YFSETQ. Trimming took 0 bases from V and 7 from J, leaving 14 bases between them. The CDR3 nucleotides are TGCGCCAGCAGCTTGGACGGGAGCGGGTGGAATGAGCAGTTCTTC. Translating gives CASSLDGSGWNEQFF.

This clone was detected only a few times. This rearrangement joins TRBV5-4 to TRBJ2-2; 8 positions agree with TRBD1. With V trimmed by 1 base and J by 4 bases, 3 bases remained unmatched. In germline, CDR1 is SGHNT, CDR2 YYREEE (reference sequence). The CDR3 spans 15 residues. CDR3 nucleotide sequence: TGTGCCAGCAGCTTGTGGACAGGGACCACCGGGGAGCTGTTTTTT. It yields the protein CASSLWTGTTGELFF.

This clone was counted between two and nine times. V usage is TRBV19 and J usage is TRBJ2-6; TRBD2 matches at 8 bases. The V gene's germline CDR1 is LNHDA and CDR2 SQIVND (reference sequence). V shed 5 bases, J shed 0 bases, and the junction held 6 bases outside the gene matches. This CDR3 region has 17 residues. CDR3 bases: TGTGCCAGTAGTGTAACTAGCGGACCCTCTGGGGCCAACGTCCTGACTTTC. Residues: CASSVTSGPSGANVLTF.

V usage is TRBV7-2 and J usage is TRBJ1-3, with D uncertain. The germline CDR1 and CDR2 sequences are SGHTA and FQGNSA. V lost 3 bases, J lost 3 bases, and 3 bases lay in between. The CDR3 runs 12 residues. The CDR3 DNA is TGTGCCAGCAGCTTCCTTGGAAACACCATATATTTT. Translation gives CASSFLGNTIYF.

The rearrangement links TRBV30 to TRBJ1-3; maybe TRBD1 (5 bases). The CDR3 consists of 16 residues. V lost 0 bases to trimming and J lost 0 bases, with 12 bases between them. Looked up from germline, CDR1 is GTSNPN and CDR2 is SVGIG (reference sequence). As DNA, the CDR3 is TGTGCCTGGAGTGTATGGCAGGGCTTCTCTGGAAACACCATATATTTT. It encodes CAWSVWQGFSGNTIYF.

This clone was seen a few times. The CDR3 protein is CASSQERLTKQFF. CDR3 bases: TGTGCCAGCAGCCAAGAAAGACTCACGAAGCAGTTCTTC. This sequence joins TRBV14 and TRBJ2-1; D is unclear. V was pared by 0 bases and J by 11 bases, with 11 bases between. This CDR3 is 13 amino acids long. Germline V gene sequence: CDR1 SGHDN, CDR2 FVKESK. The whole variable domain, remainder taken from reference TRBV14 and TRBJ2-1, is EAGVTQFPSHSVIEKGQTVTLRCDPISGHDNLYWYRRVMGKEIKFLLHFVKESKQDESGMPNNRFLAERTGGTYSTLKVQPAELEDSGVYFCASSQERLTKQFFGPGTRLTVL.

This chain links TRBV7-3 with TRBJ2-2; 8 bases match TRBD1. This CDR3 has 15 amino acids. The trim removed 6 bases at V and 7 bases at J, leaving 10 bases unmatched. Germline V lookup: CDR1 SGHTA, CDR2 FQGTGA. The CDR3 sequence: CASSMSRDRFGELFF. DNA for the CDR3: TGTGCCAGCAGTATGAGCCGGGACAGGTTCGGGGAGCTGTTTTTT.

The chain combines TRBV7-9 with TRBJ1-3; D perhaps matches TRBD1 (5 bases). V was trimmed by 10 bases and J by 2 bases, leaving 12 bases between them. CDR1 is SEHNR, CDR2 FQNEAQ, per germline (reference sequence). The CDR3 spans 13 residues. CDR3 nucleotide sequence: TGTGCCACGCAGGGTGTCGCTGGAAACACCATATATTTT. Its translation is CATQGVAGNTIYF.

The table lists this clone with a few counts. V usage is TRBV2 and J usage is TRBJ1-2, with 9 bases identical to TRBD1. This CDR3 is built from 13 residues. Germline V gene lookup returns CDR1 SNHLY and CDR2 FYNNEI. J lost 7 bases, V lost 6 bases, and 6 bases had no gene match. Here the CDR3 reads CASRGQGRGGYTF. DNA of the CDR3: TGTGCCAGCAGGGGACAGGGAAGGGGTGGCTACACCTTC.

This clone was seen a single time. The chain uses TRBV4-2 and TRBJ2-7, with D maybe TRBD1 (5 bases). Looked up from germline, CDR1 is LGHNA and CDR2 is YNFKEQ. Trimming removed 1 base at V and 0 bases at J, with 10 bases between. The CDR3 sequence is 15 residues long. The CDR3 DNA is TGTGCCAGCAGCCAAGGACAGTCGAACTCCTACGAGCAGTACTTC. Its protein is CASSQGQSNSYEQYF.

The CDR3 region is CASSAAPYNEQFF. DNA for the CDR3: TGTGCCAGCAGCGCGGCCCCCTACAATGAGCAGTTCTTC. The chain employs TRBV7-2 and TRBJ2-1; no clear D gene. This CDR3 spans 13 amino acids. Trimming cost V 5 bases and J 2 bases, with 7 bases left between them. Germline V gene data show CDR1 as SGHTA and CDR2 as FQGNSA.

This clone was detected only a few times. This chain connects TRBV6-1 to TRBJ2-6; D call uncertain. V lost 7 bases and J 1 base, leaving 8 bases between the germline ends. This CDR3 region has 14 residues. The germline CDR1 and CDR2 sequences are MNHNS and SASEGT. The CDR3 bases are TGTGCCAGCACTCCCGGGTCTGGGGCCAACGTCCTGACTTTC. It is translated as CASTPGSGANVLTF.

The rearrangement uses TRBV18 and TRBJ2-7, with D hard to call. Germline assignment: CDR1 KGHSH and CDR2 LQKENI. Trimming took 2 bases from V and 4 from J, leaving 9 bases between them. The CDR3 is 13 residues long. CDR3 DNA: TGTGCCAGCTCACCAAGAACAGAGTACGAGCAGTACTTC. It translates to CASSPRTEYEQYF.

This rearrangement joins TRBV27 to TRBJ2-7; 9 bases align to TRBD1. CDR1 MNHEY and CDR2 SMNVEV come from the germline V gene (reference sequence). Losses at the gene ends were 5 bases for V and 1 base for J; bases not matched to a gene: 6. The CDR3 has 15 residues. The CDR3 is CASSQGQGGSYEQYF. CDR3 bases: TGTGCCAGCAGTCAGGGACAGGGAGGGTCCTACGAGCAGTACTTC.

This clone was recorded once. The gene calls are TRBV11-2 and TRBJ2-5; 8 nucleotides agree with TRBD1. Germline trimming cut 5 bases from V and 5 bases from J; bases unmatched to any gene: 16. Germline V gene data show CDR1 as SGHAT and CDR2 as FQNNGV. This CDR3 is built from 17 residues. The CDR3 here is CASSPTWAGQAEETQYF. The CDR3 nucleotides are TGTGCCAGCAGCCCCACCTGGGCGGGACAGGCGGAGGAGACCCAGTACTTC.